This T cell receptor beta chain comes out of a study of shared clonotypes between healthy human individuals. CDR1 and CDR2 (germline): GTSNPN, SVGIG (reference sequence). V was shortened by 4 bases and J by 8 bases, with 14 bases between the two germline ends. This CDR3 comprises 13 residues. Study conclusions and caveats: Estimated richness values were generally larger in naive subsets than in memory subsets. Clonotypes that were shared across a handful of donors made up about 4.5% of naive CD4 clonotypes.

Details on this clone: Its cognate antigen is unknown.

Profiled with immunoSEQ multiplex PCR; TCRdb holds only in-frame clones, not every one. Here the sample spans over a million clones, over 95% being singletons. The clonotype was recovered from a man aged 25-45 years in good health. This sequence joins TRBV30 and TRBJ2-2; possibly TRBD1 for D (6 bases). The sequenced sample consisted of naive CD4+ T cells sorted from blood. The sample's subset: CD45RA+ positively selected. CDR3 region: CAWTTGNWGELFF. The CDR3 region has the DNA TGTGCCTGGACTACAGGGAATTGGGGGGAGCTGTTTTTT.